The T cell receptor beta chain under discussion was sequenced for a study of identical twins. The study, taken as a whole, reports: Diverse VJ usage suggested most zero-insertion clonotypes were not invariant T cells. The study found excess low generation probability among twin-shared out-of-frame alpha sequences.

Concerning this clonotype: No antigen is known for it.

cDNA molecules carried unique molecular identifiers, and template switching added a universal primer site. TCRdb redid the calling of the 5' RACE reads with MiXCR, one entry per CDR3 protein. The data hold 510,000 or so distinct CDR3 sequences, with roughly 15% observed a single time. This CDR3 contains 17 residues. V trimming: 4 bases; J trimming: 2 bases; junction bases outside the gene matches: 10. The same specimen was also included in a second study, on yellow fever vaccine responses in identical twins. That work contributes: Twins reportedly had a vaccine T cell response that seemed partly convergent, partly personalized.

The gene calls are TRBV12-3 or TRBV12-4 and TRBJ2-2; 7 nucleotides align to TRBD1. This TCR was sampled from a woman between 18 and 30 years old in good health. The sample comprised CD4+ T cells sorted from blood. The CDR3 DNA reads as TGTGCCAGCAGTTCCACAGGGGCCCTGATTAACACCGGGGAGCTGTTTTTT. This encodes CASSSTGALINTGELFF.